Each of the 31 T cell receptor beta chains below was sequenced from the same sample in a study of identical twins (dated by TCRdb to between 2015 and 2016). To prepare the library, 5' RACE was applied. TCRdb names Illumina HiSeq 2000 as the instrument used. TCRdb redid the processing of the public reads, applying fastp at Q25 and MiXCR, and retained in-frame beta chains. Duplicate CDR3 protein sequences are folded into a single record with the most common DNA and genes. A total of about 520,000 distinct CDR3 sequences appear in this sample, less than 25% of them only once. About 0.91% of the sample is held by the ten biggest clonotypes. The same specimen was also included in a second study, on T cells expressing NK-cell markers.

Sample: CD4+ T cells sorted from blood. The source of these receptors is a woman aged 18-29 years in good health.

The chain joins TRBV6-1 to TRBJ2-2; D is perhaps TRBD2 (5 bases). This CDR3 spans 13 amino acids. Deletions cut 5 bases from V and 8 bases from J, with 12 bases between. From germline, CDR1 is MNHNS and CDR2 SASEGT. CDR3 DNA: TGTGCCAGCAGTCCCCATGGGAGTGGGGAGCTGTTTTTT. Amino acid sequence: CASSPHGSGELFF.

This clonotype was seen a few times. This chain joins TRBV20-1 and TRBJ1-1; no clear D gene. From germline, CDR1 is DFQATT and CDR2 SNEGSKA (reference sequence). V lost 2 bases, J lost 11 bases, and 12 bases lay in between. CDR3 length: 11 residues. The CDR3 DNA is TGCAGTGCTAGAACAGCGACTAGGGCTTTCTTT. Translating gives CSARTATRAFF.

CDR3 sequence: CASSSLSFRGKASVHEQYF. Written as DNA, the CDR3 is TGTGCCAGCAGCTCCCTTTCGTTCCGTGGGAAGGCCAGCGTCCACGAGCAGTACTTC. This sequence joins TRBV5-4 and TRBJ2-7; no clear D gene. With 3 bases removed from V and 5 bases from J, the gap between germline ends came to 30 bases. Germline-derived CDR1 and CDR2 are SGHNT and YYREEE (reference sequence). The CDR3 sequence is 19 residues long.

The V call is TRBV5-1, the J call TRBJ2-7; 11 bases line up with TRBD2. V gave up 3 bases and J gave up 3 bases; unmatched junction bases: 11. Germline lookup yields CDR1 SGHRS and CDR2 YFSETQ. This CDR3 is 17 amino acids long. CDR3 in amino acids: CASSSALAGGLHYEQYF. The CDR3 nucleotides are TGCGCCAGCAGCTCAGCCTTAGCGGGGGGGCTCCACTACGAGCAGTACTTC.

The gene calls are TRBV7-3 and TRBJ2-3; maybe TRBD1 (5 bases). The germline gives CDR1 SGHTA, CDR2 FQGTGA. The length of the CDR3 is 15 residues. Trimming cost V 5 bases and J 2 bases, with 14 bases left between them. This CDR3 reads CASSPDTYPTDTQYF. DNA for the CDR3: TGTGCCAGCAGCCCGGACACCTATCCCACAGATACGCAGTATTTT.

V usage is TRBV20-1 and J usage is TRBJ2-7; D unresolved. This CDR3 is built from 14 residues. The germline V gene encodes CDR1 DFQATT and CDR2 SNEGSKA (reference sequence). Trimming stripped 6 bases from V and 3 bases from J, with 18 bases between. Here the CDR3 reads CSASWAQRNYEQYF. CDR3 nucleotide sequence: TGCAGTGCCTCCTGGGCCCAGCGAAACTACGAGCAGTACTTC.

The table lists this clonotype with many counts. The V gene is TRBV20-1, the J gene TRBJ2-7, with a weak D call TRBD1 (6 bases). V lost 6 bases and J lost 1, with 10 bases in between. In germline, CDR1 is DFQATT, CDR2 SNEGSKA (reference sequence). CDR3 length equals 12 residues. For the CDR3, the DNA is TGCAGTGCCGTCGGACAGTCCTACGAGCAGTACTTC. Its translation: CSAVGQSYEQYF.

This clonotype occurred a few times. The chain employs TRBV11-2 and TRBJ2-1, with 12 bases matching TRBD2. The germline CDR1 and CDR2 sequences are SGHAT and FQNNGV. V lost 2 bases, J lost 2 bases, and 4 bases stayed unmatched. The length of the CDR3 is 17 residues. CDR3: CASSLQGLAGTYNEQFF. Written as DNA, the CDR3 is TGTGCCAGCAGCTTACAAGGACTAGCGGGAACCTACAATGAGCAGTTCTTC.

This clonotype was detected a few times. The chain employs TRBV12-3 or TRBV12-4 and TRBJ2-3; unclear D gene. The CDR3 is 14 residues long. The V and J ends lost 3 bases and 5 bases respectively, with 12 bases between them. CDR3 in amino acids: CASSFGYRVDTQYF. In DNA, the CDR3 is TGTGCCAGCAGTTTCGGCTACCGCGTAGATACGCAGTATTTT.

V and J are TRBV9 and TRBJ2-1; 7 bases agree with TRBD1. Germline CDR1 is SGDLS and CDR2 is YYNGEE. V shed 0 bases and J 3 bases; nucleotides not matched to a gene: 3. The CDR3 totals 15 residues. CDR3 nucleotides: TGTGCCAGCAGCGTAGAACAGGGGCACTACAATGAGCAGTTCTTC. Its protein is CASSVEQGHYNEQFF.

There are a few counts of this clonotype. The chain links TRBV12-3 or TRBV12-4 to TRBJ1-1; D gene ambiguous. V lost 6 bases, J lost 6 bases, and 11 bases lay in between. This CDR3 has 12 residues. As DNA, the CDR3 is TGTGCCAGCAGCCGTAGTGGGGCTGAAGCTTTCTTT. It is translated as CASSRSGAEAFF.

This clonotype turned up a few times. CDR3 loop: CASSLEGTVTDTQYF. Here the CDR3 DNA reads TGTGCCAGCAGCTTAGAGGGGACGGTTACGGATACGCAGTATTTT. V usage is TRBV11-3 and J usage is TRBJ2-3; possibly TRBD1 or TRBD2 for D (5 bases each). The CDR3 has 15 amino acids. Germline lookup yields CDR1 SGHNT and CDR2 YENEEA. V shed 0 bases and J shed 6 bases, with 13 bases lying between them.

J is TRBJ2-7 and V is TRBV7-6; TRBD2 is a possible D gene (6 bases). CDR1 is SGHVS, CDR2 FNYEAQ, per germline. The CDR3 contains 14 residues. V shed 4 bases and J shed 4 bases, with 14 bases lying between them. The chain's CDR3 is CASSSGTAGYEQYF. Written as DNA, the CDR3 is TGTGCCAGCAGCTCCGGGACTGCCGGATACGAGCAGTACTTC. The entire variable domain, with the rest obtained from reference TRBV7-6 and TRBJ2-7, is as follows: GAGVSQSPRYKVTKRGQDVALRCDPISGHVSLYWYRQALGQGPEFLTYFNYEAQQDKSGLPNDRFSAERPEGSISTLTIQRTEQRDSAMYRCASSSGTAGYEQYFGPGTRLTVT.

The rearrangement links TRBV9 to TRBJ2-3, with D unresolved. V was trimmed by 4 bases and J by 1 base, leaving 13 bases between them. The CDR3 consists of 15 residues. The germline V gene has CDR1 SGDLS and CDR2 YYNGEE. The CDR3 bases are TGTGCCAGCAGCCCTAGTGGACGGGGCACAGATACGCAGTATTTT. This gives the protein CASSPSGRGTDTQYF.

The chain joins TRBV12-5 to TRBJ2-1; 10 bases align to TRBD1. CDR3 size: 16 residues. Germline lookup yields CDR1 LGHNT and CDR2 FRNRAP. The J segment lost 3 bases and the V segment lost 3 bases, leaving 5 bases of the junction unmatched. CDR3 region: CASGFRQGASYNEQFF. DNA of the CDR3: TGTGCTAGTGGTTTCAGACAGGGGGCCAGCTACAATGAGCAGTTCTTC.

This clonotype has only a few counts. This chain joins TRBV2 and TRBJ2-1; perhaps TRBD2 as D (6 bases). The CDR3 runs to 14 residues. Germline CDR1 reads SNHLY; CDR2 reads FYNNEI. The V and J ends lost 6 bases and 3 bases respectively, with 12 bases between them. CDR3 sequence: CASSPLRGYNEQFF. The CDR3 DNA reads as TGTGCCAGCAGCCCCCTGCGGGGCTACAATGAGCAGTTCTTC.

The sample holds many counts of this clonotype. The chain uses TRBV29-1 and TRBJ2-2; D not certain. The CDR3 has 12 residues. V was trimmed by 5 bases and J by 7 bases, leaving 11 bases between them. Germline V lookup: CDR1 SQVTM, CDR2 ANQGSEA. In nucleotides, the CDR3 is TGCAGCGTTCTCCAGCTGGGCGGGGAGCTGTTTTTT. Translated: CSVLQLGGELFF.

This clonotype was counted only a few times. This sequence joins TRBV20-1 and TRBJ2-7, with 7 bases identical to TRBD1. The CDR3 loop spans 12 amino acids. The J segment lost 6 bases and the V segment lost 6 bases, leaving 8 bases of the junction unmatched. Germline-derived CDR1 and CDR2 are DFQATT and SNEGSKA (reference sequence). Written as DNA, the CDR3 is TGCAGTGCGGGGGACAGTCTGTTCGAGCAGTACTTC. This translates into CSAGDSLFEQYF.

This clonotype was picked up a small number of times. The CDR3 bases are TGTGCCAGCAGCCTTGGACGGAATCTCCAAGAGACCCAGTACTTC. It is translated as CASSLGRNLQETQYF. The chain recombines TRBV6-1 with TRBJ2-5; D gene ambiguous. V was shortened by 6 bases and J by 1 base, with 15 bases between the two germline ends. The CDR3 has 15 amino acids. CDR1 MNHNS and CDR2 SASEGT come from the germline V gene.

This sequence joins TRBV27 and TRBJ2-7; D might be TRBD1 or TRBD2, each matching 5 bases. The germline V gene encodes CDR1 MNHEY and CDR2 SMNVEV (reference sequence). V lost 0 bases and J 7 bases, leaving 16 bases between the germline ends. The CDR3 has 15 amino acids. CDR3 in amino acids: CASSLSYRDPGEQYF. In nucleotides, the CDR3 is TGTGCCAGCAGTTTATCGTACCGGGACCCAGGGGAGCAGTACTTC.

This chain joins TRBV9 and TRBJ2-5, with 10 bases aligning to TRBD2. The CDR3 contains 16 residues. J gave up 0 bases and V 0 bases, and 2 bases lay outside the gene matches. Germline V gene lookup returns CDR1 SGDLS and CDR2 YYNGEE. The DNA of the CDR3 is TGTGCCAGCAGCGTAGATAGCGGGGGGAACCAAGAGACCCAGTACTTC. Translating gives CASSVDSGGNQETQYF.

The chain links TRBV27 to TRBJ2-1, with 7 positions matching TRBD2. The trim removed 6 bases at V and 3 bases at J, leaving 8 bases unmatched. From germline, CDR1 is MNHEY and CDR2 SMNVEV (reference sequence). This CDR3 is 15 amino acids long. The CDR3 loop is CASRGVASGYNEQFF. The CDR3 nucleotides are TGTGCCAGCAGAGGAGTCGCTAGCGGCTACAATGAGCAGTTCTTC.

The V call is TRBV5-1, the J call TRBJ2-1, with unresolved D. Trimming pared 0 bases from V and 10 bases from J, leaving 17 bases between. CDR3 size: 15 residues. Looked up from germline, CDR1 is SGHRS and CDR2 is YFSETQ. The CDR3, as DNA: TGCGCCAGCAGCTTGGCAGGATCCACCGGTAACGAGCAGTTCTTC. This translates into CASSLAGSTGNEQFF.

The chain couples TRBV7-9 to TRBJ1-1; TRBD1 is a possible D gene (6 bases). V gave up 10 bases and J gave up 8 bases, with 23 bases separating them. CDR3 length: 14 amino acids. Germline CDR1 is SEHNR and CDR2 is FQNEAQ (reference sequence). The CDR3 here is CATRGTGMLGEAFF. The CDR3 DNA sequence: TGTGCCACCAGGGGAACAGGGATGCTAGGAGAAGCTTTCTTT.

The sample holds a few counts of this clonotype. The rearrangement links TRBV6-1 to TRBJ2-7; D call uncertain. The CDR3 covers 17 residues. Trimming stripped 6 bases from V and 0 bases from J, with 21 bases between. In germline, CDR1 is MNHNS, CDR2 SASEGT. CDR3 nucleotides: TGTGCCAGCAGGAAGACCAGCAGGTACCTGAGCTCCTACGAGCAGTACTTC. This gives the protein CASRKTSRYLSSYEQYF.

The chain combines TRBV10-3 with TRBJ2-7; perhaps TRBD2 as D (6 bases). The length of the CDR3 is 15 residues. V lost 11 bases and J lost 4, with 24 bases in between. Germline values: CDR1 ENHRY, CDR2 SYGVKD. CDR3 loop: CALSPGAGPLYEQYF. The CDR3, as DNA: TGTGCCCTATCTCCGGGAGCCGGGCCTCTGTACGAGCAGTACTTC.

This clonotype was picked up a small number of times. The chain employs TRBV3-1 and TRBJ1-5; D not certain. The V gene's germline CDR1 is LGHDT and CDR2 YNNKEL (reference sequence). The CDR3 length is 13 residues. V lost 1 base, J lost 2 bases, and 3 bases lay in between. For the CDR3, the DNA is TGTGCCAGCAGCCAAGCGGGCAATCAGCCCCAGCATTTT. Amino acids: CASSQAGNQPQHF.

This CDR3 is CASSSVTSFQETQYF. The CDR3 region has the DNA TGCGCCAGCAGCAGCGTTACCTCGTTCCAAGAGACCCAGTACTTC. V is TRBV5-1 and J is TRBJ2-5; D remains ambiguous. The germline CDR1 and CDR2 sequences are SGHRS and YFSETQ. Deletions cut 4 bases from V and 1 base from J, with 14 bases between. The CDR3 runs to 15 residues. Combining the CDR3 with reference TRBV5-1 and TRBJ2-5 gives the whole variable domain KAGVTQTPRYLIKTRGQQVTLSCSPISGHRSVSWYQQTPGQGLQFLFEYFSETQRNKGNFPGRFSGRQFSNSRSEMNVSTLELGDSALYLCASSSVTSFQETQYFGPGTRLLVL.

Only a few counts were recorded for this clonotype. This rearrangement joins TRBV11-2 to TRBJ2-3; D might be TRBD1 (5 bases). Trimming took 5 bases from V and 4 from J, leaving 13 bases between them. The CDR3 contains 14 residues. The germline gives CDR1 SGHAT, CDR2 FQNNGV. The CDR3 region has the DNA TGTGCCAGCAGCGATCCAAGGGGCCCAGATACGCAGTATTTT. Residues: CASSDPRGPDTQYF.

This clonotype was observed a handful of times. Here the CDR3 DNA reads TGTGCCACGCGACATCTCGGGTATCAAGTGGGAGATACGCAGTATTTT. This translates into CATRHLGYQVGDTQYF. The gene calls are TRBV15 and TRBJ2-3, with D unclear. The V and J ends lost 9 bases and 5 bases respectively, with 24 bases between them. Germline V gene data show CDR1 as LNHNV and CDR2 as YYDKDF (reference sequence). The CDR3 sequence is 16 residues long.

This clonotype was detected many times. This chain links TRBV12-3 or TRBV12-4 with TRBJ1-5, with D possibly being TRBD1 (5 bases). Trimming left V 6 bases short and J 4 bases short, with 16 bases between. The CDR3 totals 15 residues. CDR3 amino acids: CASSGAGTENQPQHF. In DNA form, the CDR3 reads TGTGCCAGCAGCGGCGCAGGGACCGAAAATCAGCCCCAGCATTTT.